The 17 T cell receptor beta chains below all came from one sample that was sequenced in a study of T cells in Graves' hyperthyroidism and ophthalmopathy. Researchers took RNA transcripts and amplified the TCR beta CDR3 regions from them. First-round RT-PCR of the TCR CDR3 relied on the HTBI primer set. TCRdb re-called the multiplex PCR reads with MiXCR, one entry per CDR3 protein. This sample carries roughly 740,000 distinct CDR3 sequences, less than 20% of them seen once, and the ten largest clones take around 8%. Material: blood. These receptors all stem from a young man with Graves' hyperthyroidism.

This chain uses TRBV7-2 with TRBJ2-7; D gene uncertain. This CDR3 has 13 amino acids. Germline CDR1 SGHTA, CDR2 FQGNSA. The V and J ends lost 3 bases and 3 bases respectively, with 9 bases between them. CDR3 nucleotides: TGTGCCAGCAGCTTTGCCCGCGGCTACGAGCAGTACTTC. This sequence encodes CASSFARGYEQYF.

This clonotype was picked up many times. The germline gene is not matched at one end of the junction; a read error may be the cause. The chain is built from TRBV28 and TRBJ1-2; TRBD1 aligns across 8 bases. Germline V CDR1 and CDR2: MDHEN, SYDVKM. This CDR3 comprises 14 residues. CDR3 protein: CASSFLGQDYAYTF. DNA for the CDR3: TGTGCCAGCAGTTTCTTGGGACAGGACTATGCCTACACCTTC.

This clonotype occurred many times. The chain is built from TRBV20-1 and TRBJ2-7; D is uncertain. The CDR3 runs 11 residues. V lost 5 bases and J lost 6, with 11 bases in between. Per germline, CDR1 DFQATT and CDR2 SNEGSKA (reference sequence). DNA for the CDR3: TGCAGTGCTGGCTCCCTAGGCGAGCAGTACTTC. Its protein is CSAGSLGEQYF.

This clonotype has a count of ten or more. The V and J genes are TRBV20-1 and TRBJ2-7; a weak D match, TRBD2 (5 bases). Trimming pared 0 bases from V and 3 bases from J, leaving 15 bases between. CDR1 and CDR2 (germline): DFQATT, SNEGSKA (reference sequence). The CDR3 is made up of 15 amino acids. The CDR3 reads CSARDPLATGYEQYF. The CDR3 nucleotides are TGCAGTGCTAGAGACCCCCTAGCAACCGGCTACGAGCAGTACTTC.

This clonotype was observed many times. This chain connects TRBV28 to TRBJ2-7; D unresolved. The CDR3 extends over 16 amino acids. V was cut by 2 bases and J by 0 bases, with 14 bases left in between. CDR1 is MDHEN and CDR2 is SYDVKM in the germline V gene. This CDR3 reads CASSLLYTAPSYEQYF. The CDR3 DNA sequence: TGTGCCAGCAGTTTACTGTATACAGCCCCCTCCTACGAGCAGTACTTC.

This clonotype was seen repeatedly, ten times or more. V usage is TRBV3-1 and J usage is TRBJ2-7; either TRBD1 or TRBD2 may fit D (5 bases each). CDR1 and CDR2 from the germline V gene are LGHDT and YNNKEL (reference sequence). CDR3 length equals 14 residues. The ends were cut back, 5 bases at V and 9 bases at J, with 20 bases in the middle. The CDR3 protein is CASSGNEQGEVQYF. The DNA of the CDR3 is TGTGCCAGCAGCGGGAACGAGCAGGGAGAAGTGCAGTACTTC.

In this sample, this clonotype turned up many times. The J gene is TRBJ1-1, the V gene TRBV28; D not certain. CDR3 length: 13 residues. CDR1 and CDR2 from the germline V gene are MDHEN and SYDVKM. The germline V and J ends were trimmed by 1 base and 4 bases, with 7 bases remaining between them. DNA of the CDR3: TGTGCCAGCAGTTTATCGGGCAGCACTGAAGCTTTCTTT. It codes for CASSLSGSTEAFF.

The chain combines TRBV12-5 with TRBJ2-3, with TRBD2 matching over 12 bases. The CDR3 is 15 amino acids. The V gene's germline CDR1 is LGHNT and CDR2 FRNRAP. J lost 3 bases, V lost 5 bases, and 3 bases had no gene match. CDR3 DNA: TGTGCTAGTGGTATCGGACTAGCGGGGACAGATACGCAGTATTTT. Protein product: CASGIGLAGTDTQYF.

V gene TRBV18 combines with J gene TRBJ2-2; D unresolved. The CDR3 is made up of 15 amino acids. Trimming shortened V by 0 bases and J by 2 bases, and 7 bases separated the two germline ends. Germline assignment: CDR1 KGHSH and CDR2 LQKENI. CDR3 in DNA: TGTGCCAGCTCACCACCGATCAGTAACACCGGGGAGCTGTTTTTT. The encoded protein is CASSPPISNTGELFF.

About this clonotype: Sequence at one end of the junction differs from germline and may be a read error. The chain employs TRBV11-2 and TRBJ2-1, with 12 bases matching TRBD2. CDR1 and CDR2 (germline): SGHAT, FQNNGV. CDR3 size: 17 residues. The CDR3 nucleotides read TGCGCCAGCAGCCAAGTGGCCCCGGCTAGCGGGAGGGGAGAGCAGTTCTTC. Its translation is CASSQVAPASGRGEQFF.

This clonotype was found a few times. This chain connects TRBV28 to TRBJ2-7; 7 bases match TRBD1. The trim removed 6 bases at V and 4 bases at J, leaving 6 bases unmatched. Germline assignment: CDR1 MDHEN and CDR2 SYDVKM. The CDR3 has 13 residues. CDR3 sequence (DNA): TGTGCCAGCAGATTAACGGGACAGTACGAGCAGTACTTC. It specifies CASRLTGQYEQYF.

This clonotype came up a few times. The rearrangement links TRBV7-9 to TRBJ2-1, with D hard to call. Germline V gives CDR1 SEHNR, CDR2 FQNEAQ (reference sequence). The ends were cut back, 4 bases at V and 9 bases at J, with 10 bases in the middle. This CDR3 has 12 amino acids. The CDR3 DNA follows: TGTGCCAGCAGCTCTAGGTGGATTGAGCAGTTCTTC. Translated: CASSSRWIEQFF.

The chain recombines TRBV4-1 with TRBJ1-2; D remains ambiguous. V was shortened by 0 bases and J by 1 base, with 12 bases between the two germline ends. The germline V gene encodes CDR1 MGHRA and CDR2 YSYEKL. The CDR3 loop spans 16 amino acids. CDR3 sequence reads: CASSQDGRTLNYGYTF. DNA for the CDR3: TGCGCCAGCAGCCAAGATGGCAGGACCCTTAACTATGGCTACACCTTC.

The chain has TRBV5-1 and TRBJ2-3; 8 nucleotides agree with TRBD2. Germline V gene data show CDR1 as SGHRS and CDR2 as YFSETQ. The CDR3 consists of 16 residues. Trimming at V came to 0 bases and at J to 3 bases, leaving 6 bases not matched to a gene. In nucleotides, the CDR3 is TGCGCCAGCAGCTTGGGGCTCCGGGGGGGGACAGATACGCAGTATTTT. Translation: CASSLGLRGGTDTQYF. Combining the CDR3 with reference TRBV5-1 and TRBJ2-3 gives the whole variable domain KAGVTQTPRYLIKTRGQQVTLSCSPISGHRSVSWYQQTPGQGLQFLFEYFSETQRNKGNFPGRFSGRQFSNSRSEMNVSTLELGDSALYLCASSLGLRGGTDTQYFGPGTRLTVL.

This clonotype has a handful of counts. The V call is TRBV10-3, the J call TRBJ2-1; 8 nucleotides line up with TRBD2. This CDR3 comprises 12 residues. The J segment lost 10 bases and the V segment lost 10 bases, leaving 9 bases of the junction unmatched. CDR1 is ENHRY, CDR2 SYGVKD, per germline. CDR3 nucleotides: TGTGCCACCCAAGCGGGGGAAAGGGAGCAGTTCTTC. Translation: CATQAGEREQFF.

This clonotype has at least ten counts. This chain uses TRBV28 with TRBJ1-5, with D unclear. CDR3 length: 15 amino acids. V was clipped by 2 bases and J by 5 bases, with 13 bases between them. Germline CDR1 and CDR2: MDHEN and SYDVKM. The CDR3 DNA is TGTGCCAGCAGTTTACGGCAGGAAGGGCATCAGCCCCAGCATTTT. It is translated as CASSLRQEGHQPQHF.

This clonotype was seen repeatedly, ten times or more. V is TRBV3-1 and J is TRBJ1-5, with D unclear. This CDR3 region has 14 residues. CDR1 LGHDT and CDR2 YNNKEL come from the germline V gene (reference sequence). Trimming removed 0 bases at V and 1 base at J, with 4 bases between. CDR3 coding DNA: TGTGCCAGCAGCCAAGATTGGAGCAATCAGCCCCAGCATTTT. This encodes CASSQDWSNQPQHF. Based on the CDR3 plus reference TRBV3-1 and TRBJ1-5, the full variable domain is DTAVSQTPKYLVTQMGNDKSIKCEQNLGHDTMYWYKQDSKKFLKIMFSYNNKELIINETVPNRFSPKSPDKAHLNLHINSLELGDSAVYFCASSQDWSNQPQHFGDGTRLSIL.